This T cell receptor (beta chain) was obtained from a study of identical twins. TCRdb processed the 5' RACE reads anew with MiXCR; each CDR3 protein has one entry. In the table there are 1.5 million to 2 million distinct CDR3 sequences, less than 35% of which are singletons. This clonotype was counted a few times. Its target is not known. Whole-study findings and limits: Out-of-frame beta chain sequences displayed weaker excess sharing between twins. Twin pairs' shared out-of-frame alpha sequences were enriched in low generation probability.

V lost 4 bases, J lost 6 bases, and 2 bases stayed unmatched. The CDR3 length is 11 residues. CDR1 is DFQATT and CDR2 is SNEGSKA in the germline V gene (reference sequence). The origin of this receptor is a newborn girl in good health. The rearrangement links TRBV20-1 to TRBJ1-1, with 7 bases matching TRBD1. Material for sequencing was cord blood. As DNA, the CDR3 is TGCAGTGCTACCCAGGGGGCTGAAGCTTTCTTT. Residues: CSATQGAEAFF.